Reported below is one T cell receptor beta chain. Its antigen is currently not known. Base quality data are lacking; no much larger clone is found one base away. Participants in the prospective study were enrolled through a virtual design, were aged roughly 18 to 100 years, and lived in fewer than 30 United States geographic areas. Cohort assignment in the prospective study relied on participant-reported clinical history from a screening survey and a study questionnaire. Mobile phlebotomists in the prospective study collected whole blood, serum and a nasopharyngeal or oropharyngeal swab from every participant. Prospective study participants could optionally give additional blood draws and questionnaires over an approximately two-month period. Blood samples from the prospective study were shipped frozen or at room temperature prior to DNA extraction. TCRbeta CDR3 regions were amplified from genomic DNA by means of the immunoSEQ Assay, a bias-controlled multiplex PCR. The original pipeline was this. The number of nucleated cells in each sample was estimated from the amplification of reference gene primers within the assay. To quantify the absolute abundance of each unique TCRbeta CDR3 rearrangement, sequence reads were collapsed and filtered. Productive Simpson clonality was computed per sample as the square root of Simpson's diversity index over productive rearrangements. The table was pulled from immuneACCESS by TCRdb, which kept in-frame rearrangements only. Such tables lose some clones; where checked, under half of the loss comes from unresolved V genes, and the rest has no known cause. The D gene and trimming were derived from the DNA, and the V and J assignments and clone size from that table. For this sample there are tens of thousands of clones; around 89% appear just once. The ten biggest clones cover 1% to 1.5% of the sample.

This sample is part of a study of blood T cell repertoires in COVID-19 (dated by TCRdb to about 2020). Study-level background: Collaborator samples came from the United States, Italy and Spain and covered acute and convalescent phases of COVID-19. Deeply sampled blood TCRbeta repertoires from subjects exposed to, actively infected with, or recovered from COVID-19 were included in the dataset. A de-identified subject ID, COVID-19 status, age in years and sex were almost always included in the sample metadata. Where available, HLA class I and class II types were obtained from metadata supplied by the sample provider rather than from assay-based typing. The material from the prospective study consisted of cDNA or gDNA derived from T cells, B-cell-depleted T cells, or PBMCs. The repertoires were released in a freely available public database meant as a resource for research on the immune response to SARS-CoV-2. The samples were drawn from the first 160 participants of the ongoing ImmuneRACE study and from over 950 subjects provided by 6 global collaborators. Overall study outcomes, separate from this receptor: The amount of clinical and demographic metadata varied by source and participant and was provided uncurated.

V loses 4 bases, J loses 6 bases, and the germline ends lie 19 bases apart. The CDR3 covers 15 residues, taking in both the cysteine and the phenylalanine. Only the CDR3 DNA stays, 45 bases, in frame from base 1. From a lookup of the germline V gene (reference sequence), CDR1 and CDR2 are LNHDA and SQIVND. This TCR was recovered from a woman aged 45-65 years with acute COVID-19. The sequencing sample was made of PBMCs or T cells enriched from blood (not recorded which). The chain was built from TRBV19 and TRBJ2-7; a weak D assignment points to TRBD2 (5 bases agree). CDR3 sequence: CASSRTLPGIREQYF. DNA sequence: TGTGCCAGTAGTAGGACGTTACCGGGAATTCGCGAGCAGTACTTC.